This T cell receptor (beta chain) was identified during a study of blood T cells in healthy people across ages. In the study overall: With template switching, about one barcoded beta molecule was captured per two T cells.

A word on this clonotype: Its antigen is still unknown.

It was with a sample-barcoded 5' primer and a J-beta primer mix that a second PCR of about 6 to 12 cycles was run. Each CDR3 protein gets one entry after TCRdb re-called the 5' RACE reads with MiXCR. The data contain approximately 1,700,000 distinct CDR3 sequences, roughly two fifths of them singletons. Extractions gave at least 6 micrograms of total RNA per sample. V dropped 6 bases and J dropped 10 bases, with 18 bases sitting between them. The CDR3 runs to 13 residues. Findings of the study overall: With donor CMV status unknown, expanded clonotype changes were possibly confounded.

The sequence derives from a human donor in good health. J is TRBJ1-1 and V is TRBV12-3 or TRBV12-4; no clear D gene. Specimen: blood. Here the CDR3 DNA reads TGTGCCAGCAGCCTGGCCTCGGCGGCTGGAGCTTTCTTT. It translates to CASSLASAAGAFF.